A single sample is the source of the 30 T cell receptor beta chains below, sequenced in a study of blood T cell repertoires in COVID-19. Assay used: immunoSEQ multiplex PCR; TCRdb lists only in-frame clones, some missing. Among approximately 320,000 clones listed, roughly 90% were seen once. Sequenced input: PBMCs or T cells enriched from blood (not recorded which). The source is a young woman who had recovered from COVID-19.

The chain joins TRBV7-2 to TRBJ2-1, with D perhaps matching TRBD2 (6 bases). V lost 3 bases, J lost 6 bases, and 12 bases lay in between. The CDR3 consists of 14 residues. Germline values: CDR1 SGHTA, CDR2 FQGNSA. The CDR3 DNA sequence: TGTGCCAGCAGCTTCGGACTACCCGGCAATGAGCAGTTCTTC. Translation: CASSFGLPGNEQFF.

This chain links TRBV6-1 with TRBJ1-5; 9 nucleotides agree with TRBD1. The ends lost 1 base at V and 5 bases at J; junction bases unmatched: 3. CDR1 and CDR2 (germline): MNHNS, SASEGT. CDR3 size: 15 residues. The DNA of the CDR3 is TGTGCCAGCAGTGAAGGGGGGGACAGGGATCAGCCCCAGCATTTT. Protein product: CASSEGGDRDQPQHF.

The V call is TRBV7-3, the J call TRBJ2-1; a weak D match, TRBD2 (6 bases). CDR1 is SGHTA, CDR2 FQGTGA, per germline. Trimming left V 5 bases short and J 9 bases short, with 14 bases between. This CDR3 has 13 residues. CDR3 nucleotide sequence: TGTGCCAGCAGCCCCGCGGAGGGTGTTGAGCAGTTCTTC. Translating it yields CASSPAEGVEQFF.

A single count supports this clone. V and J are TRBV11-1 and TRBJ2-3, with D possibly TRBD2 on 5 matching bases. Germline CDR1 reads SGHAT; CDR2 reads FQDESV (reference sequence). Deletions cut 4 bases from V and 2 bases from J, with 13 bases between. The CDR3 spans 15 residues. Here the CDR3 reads CASSSPGSDTDTQYF. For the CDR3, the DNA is TGTGCCAGCAGCTCGCCGGGTAGCGACACAGATACGCAGTATTTT.

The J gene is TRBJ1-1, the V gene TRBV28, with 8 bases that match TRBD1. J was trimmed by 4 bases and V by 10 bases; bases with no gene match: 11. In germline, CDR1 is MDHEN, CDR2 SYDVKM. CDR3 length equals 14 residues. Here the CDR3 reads CATNRGRYVTEAFF. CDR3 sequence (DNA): TGTGCCACAAACAGGGGGAGGTACGTCACTGAAGCTTTCTTT.

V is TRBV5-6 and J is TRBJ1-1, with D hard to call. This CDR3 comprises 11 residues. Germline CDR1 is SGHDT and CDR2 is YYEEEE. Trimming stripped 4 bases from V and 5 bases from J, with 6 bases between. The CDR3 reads CASSRRTEAFF. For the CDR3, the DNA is TGTGCCAGCAGCCGGCGGACTGAAGCTTTCTTT.

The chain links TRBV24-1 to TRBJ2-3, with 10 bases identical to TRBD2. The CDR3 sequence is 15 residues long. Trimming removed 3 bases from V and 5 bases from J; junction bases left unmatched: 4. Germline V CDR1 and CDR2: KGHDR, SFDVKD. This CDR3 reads CATSDPSGGEDTQYF. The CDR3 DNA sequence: TGTGCCACCAGTGATCCGAGCGGGGGGGAAGATACGCAGTATTTT.

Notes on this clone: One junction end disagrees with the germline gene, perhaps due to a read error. The CDR3 coding sequence is TGTGCCAGCAGTGAGTCACAGGGGGGCAATCAACCCCAGCATTTT. It is translated as CASSESQGGNQPQHF. The V gene is TRBV25-1, the J gene TRBJ1-5; 8 bases line up with TRBD1. The germline CDR1 and CDR2 sequences are MGHDK and SYGVNS. The length of the CDR3 is 15 residues.

The CDR3, as DNA: TGTGCCAGTAGGCCTGCCCCGGGAAAATTCTCTGGAAACACCATATATTTT. This sequence encodes CASRPAPGKFSGNTIYF. This chain links TRBV19 with TRBJ1-3; D is uncertain. CDR1 is LNHDA, CDR2 SQIVND, per germline (reference sequence). The CDR3 is 17 residues long. The germline V and J ends were trimmed by 6 bases and 0 bases, with 18 bases remaining between them.

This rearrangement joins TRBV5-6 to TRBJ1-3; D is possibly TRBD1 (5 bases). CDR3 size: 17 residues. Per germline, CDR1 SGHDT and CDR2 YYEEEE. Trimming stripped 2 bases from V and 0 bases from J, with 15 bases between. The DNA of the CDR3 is TGTGCCAGCAGCTTTAAGGTCCAGGGATTCTCTGGAAACACCATATATTTT. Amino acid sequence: CASSFKVQGFSGNTIYF.

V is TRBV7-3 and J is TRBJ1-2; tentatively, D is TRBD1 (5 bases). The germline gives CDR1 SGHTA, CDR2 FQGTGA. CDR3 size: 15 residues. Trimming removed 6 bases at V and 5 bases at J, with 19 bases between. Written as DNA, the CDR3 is TGTGCCAGCAGTCGGGAAGTCCCGGGGACTTATGGCTACACCTTC. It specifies CASSREVPGTYGYTF.

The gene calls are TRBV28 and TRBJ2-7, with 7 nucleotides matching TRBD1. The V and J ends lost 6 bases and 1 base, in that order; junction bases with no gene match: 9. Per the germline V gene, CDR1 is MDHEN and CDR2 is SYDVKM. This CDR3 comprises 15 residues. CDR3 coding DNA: TGTGCCAGCAGCACTCCGGGACAGTCGTCCTACGAGCAGTACTTC. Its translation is CASSTPGQSSYEQYF.

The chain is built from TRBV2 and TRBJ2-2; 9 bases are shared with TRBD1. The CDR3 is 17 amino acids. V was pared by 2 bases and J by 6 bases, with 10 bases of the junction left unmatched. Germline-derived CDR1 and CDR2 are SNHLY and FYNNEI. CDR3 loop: CASSERDRVGTAGELFF. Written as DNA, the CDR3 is TGTGCCAGCAGTGAAAGGGACAGGGTGGGAACCGCCGGGGAGCTGTTTTTT.

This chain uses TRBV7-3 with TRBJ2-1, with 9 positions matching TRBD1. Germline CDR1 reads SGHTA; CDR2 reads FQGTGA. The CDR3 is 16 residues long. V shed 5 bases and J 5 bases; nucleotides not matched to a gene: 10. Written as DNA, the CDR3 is TGTGCCAGCAGCCACCCCGGGACAGGGCGTAACAATGAGCAGTTCTTC. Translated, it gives CASSHPGTGRNNEQFF.

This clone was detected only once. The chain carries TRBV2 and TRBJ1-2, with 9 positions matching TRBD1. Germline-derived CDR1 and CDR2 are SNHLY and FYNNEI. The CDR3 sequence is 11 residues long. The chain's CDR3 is CGQGDNYGYTF. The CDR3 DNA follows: TGTGGACAGGGGGATAACTATGGCTACACCTTC.

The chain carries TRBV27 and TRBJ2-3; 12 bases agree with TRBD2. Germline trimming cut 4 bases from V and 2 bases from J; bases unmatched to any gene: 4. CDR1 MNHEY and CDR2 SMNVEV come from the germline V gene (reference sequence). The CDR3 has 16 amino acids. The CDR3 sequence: CASSSLAGGNTDTQYF. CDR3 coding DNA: TGTGCCAGCAGTTCGCTAGCGGGAGGGAACACAGATACGCAGTATTTT.

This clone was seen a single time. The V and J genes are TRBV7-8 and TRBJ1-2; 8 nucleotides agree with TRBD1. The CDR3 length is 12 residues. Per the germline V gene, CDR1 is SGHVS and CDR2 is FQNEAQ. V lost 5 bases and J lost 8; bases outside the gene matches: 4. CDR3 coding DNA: TGTGCCAGCAGCCCAGGGGGCAGGGGCTACACCTTC. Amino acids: CASSPGGRGYTF.

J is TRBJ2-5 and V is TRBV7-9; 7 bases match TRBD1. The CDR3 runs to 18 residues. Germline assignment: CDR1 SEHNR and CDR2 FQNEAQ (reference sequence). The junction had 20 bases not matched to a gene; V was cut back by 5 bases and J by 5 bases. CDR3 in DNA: TGTGCCAGCAGCCCTTTCGCCCCCTCTAGGGGGCGCGGGGAGACCCAGTACTTC. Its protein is CASSPFAPSRGRGETQYF.

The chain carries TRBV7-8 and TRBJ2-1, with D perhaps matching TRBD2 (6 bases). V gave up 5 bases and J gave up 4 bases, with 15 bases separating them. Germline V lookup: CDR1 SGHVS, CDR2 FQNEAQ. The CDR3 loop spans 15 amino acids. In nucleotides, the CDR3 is TGTGCCAGCAGCCCCGGGGTAGCGGATTACAATGAGCAGTTCTTC. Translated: CASSPGVADYNEQFF.

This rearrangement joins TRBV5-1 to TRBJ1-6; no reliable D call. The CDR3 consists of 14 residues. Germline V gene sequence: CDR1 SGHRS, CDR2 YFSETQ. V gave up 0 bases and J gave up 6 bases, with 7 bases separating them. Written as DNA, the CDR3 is TGCGCCAGCAGCTTGGGACGGGGTAATTCACCCCTCCACTTT. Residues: CASSLGRGNSPLHF.

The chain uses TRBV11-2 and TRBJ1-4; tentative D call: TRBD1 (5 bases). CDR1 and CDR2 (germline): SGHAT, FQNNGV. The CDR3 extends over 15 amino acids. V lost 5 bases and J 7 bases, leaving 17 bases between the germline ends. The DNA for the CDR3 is TGTGCCAGCAGCCCATGGGACGGCGGGACTGAAAAACTGTTTTTT. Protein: CASSPWDGGTEKLFF.

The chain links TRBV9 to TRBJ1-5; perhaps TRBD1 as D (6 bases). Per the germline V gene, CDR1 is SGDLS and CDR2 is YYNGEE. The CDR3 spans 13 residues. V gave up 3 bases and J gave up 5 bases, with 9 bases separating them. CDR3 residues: CASSATGYQPQHF. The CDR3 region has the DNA TGTGCCAGCAGCGCGACAGGATATCAGCCCCAGCATTTT.

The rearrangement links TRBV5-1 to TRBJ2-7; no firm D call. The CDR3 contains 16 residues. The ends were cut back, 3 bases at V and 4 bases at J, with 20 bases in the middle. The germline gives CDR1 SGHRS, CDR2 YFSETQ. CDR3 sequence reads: CASSWSLTGYPYEQYF. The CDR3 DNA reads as TGCGCCAGCAGCTGGAGTCTAACCGGTTACCCATACGAGCAGTACTTC.

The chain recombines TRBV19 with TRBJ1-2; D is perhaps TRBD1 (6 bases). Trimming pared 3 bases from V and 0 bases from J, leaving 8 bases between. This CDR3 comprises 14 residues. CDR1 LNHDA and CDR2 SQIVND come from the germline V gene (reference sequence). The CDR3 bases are TGTGCCAGTAGTATGGACAGCTCTAACTATGGCTACACCTTC. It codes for CASSMDSSNYGYTF.

The CDR3: CASSSGQGGQPQHF. CDR3 bases: TGTGCCAGCTCTTCCGGACAGGGCGGACAGCCCCAGCATTTT. The V call is TRBV18, the J call TRBJ1-5; 8 bases are shared with TRBD1. The CDR3 runs to 14 residues. V dropped 6 bases and J dropped 7; count of bases not matched to a gene: 8. CDR1 is KGHSH and CDR2 is LQKENI in the germline V gene. The full variable domain, in which reference TRBV18 and TRBJ1-5 provide the parts outside the CDR3, is NAGVMQNPRHLVRRRGQEARLRCSPMKGHSHVYWYRQLPEEGLKFMVYLQKENIIDESGMPKERFSAEFPKEGPSILRIQQVVRGDSAAYFCASSSGQGGQPQHFGDGTRLSIL.

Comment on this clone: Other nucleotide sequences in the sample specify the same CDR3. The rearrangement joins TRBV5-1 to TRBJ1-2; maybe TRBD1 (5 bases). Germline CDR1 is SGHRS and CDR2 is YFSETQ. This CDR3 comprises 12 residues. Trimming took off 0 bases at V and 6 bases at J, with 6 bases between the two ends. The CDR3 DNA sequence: TGCGCCAGCAGCTTGGGGGGCGATGGCTACACCTTC. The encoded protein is CASSLGGDGYTF.

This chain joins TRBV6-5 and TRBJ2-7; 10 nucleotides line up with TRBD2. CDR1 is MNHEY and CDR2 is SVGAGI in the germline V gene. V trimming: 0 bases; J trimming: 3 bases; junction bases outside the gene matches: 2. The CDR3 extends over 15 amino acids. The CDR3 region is CASSYSIAGGYEQYF. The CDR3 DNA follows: TGTGCCAGCAGTTACTCGATAGCGGGGGGCTACGAGCAGTACTTC.

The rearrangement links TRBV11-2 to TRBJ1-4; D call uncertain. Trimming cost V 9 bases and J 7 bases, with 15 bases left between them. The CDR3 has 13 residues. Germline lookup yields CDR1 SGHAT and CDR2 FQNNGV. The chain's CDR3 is CASRRNLREKLFF. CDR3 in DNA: TGTGCCAGTCGGAGGAATCTCCGTGAAAAACTGTTTTTT.

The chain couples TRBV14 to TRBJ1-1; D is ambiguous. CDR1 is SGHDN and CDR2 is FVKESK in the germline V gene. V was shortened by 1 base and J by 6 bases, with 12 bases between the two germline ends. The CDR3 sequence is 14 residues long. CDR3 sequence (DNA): TGTGCCAGCAGCCAAGCTCTACCCGGGGCTGAAGCTTTCTTT. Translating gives CASSQALPGAEAFF.

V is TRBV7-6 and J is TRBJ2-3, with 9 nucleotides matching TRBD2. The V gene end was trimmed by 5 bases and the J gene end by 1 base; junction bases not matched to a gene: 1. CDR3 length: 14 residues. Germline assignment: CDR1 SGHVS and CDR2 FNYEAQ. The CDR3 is CASSQREGTDTQYF. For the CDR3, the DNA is TGTGCCAGCAGCCAGCGGGAGGGCACAGATACGCAGTATTTT.